A single sample gave rise to the 3 T cell receptor beta chains below, sequenced in a study of CD8 T cells in Susac syndrome. A quantity of about 0.5 to 1 ug RNA underwent reverse transcription using random hexamers. One entry per CDR3 protein, called by TCRdb with MiXCR from the immunoSEQ multiplex PCR reads. The repertoire holds some 300,000 distinct CDR3 sequences, approximately 91% seen once, with 0.18% in the top ten. The sample consisted of CD8+ T cells from PBMCs. Receptors originate from a human donor with multiple sclerosis.

The chain couples TRBV7-9 to TRBJ2-1; 10 nucleotides align to TRBD2. V trimming: 5 bases; J trimming: 6 bases; junction bases outside the gene matches: 13. Germline CDR1 SEHNR, CDR2 FQNEAQ (reference sequence). This CDR3 region has 17 residues. The CDR3 DNA follows: TGTGCCAGCAGCGAACGTGGAGCGGGAGGGCCGGGCAATGAGCAGTTCTTC. Its translation: CASSERGAGGPGNEQFF. The variable domain in full, with the rest retrieved from reference TRBV7-9 and TRBJ2-1, is DTGVSQNPRHKITKRGQNVTFRCDPISEHNRLYWYRQTLGQGPEFLTYFQNEAQLEKSRLLSDRFSAERPKGSFSTLEIQRTEQGDSAMYLCASSERGAGGPGNEQFFGPGTRLTVL.

V gene TRBV6-1 combines with J gene TRBJ2-2; D gene ambiguous. V shed 4 bases and J shed 2 bases, with 8 bases lying between them. Germline V gene data show CDR1 as MNHNS and CDR2 as SASEGT. This CDR3 contains 14 residues. CDR3 DNA sequence: TGTGCCAGCAGTGCCGACACAAACACCGGGGAGCTGTTTTTT. Its protein product is CASSADTNTGELFF.

The chain couples TRBV6-5 to TRBJ2-5, with a weak D call TRBD2 (7 bases). Trimming removed 0 bases at V and 5 bases at J, with 19 bases between. The CDR3 runs 17 residues. Per the germline V gene, CDR1 is MNHEY and CDR2 is SVGAGI. CDR3 sequence: CASSYSPPGGLRETQYF. For the CDR3, the DNA is TGTGCCAGCAGTTACTCCCCTCCCGGGGGGCTCCGGGAGACCCAGTACTTC.